One and the same sample provided the 26 T cell receptor beta chains below, sequenced in a study of human T cells and chemical hapten exposure. Time point here: pre-sensitization, week 0. Treatment defined: therapeutic diphenylcyclopropenone sensitization with weekly scalp DPC. A single record per CDR3 protein comes from TCRdb applying MiXCR to the RACE reads. The sample comprises 180,000 or so distinct CDR3 sequences, 25% to 30% of which are singletons, and just under 3% rests with the top ten. Sequenced here: whole blood, sampled in connection with sensitization to the hapten diphenylcyclopropenone (DPC). Receptor source: a young woman with alopecia areata. Some clones in this sample may be carry-over from other donors' samples.

This clonotype came up a few times. This chain uses TRBV3-1 with TRBJ2-7; 9 bases line up with TRBD2. Trimming cost V 0 bases and J 2 bases; bases outside gene matches: 5. This CDR3 has 16 residues. Germline CDR1 LGHDT, CDR2 YNNKEL (reference sequence). For the CDR3, the DNA is TGTGCCAGCAGCCAAGATCGGCTAGCGGGGACCTACGAGCAGTACTTC. Encoded protein: CASSQDRLAGTYEQYF.

The chain is built from TRBV28 and TRBJ2-3, with unresolved D. The V end lost 4 bases, the J end lost 5 bases, and 10 bases lay between the germline ends. Germline values: CDR1 MDHEN, CDR2 SYDVKM. This CDR3 contains 13 residues. CDR3 amino acids: CASSSDVRDTQYF. CDR3 nucleotide sequence: TGTGCCAGCAGTTCCGACGTTAGAGATACGCAGTATTTT.

Only a few counts were recorded for this clonotype. The CDR3 nucleotides read TGCGCCAGCCGGGACAGCCTTGAAGCTTTCTTT. Amino acids: CASRDSLEAFF. The chain employs TRBV5-1 and TRBJ1-1; 7 bases map to TRBD1. V dropped 7 bases and J dropped 7; count of bases not matched to a gene: 4. There are 11 residues in the CDR3. Germline V gene sequence: CDR1 SGHRS, CDR2 YFSETQ.

The chain is built from TRBV7-2 and TRBJ2-7; 8 bases map to TRBD2. CDR1 is SGHTA, CDR2 FQGNSA, per germline. Trimming cost V 1 base and J 7 bases; bases outside gene matches: 9. The CDR3 length is 15 residues. The CDR3 is CASSLGGGGPFEQYF. As DNA, the CDR3 is TGTGCCAGCAGCTTAGGAGGCGGGGGGCCGTTTGAGCAGTACTTC.

V usage is TRBV28 and J usage is TRBJ2-7; 8 bases are shared with TRBD2. The CDR3 runs 13 residues. Germline CDR1 and CDR2: MDHEN and SYDVKM. After removal of 10 bases from V and 1 base from J, the junction contained 6 bases not matched to a gene. The CDR3 reads CAIGRASSYEQYF. As DNA, the CDR3 is TGTGCCATCGGGAGGGCCTCGTCCTACGAGCAGTACTTC.

The count of this clonotype is one. The gene calls are TRBV20-1 and TRBJ1-1; D unclear. With 5 bases removed from V and 4 bases from J, the gap between germline ends came to 17 bases. The germline V gene encodes CDR1 DFQATT and CDR2 SNEGSKA (reference sequence). This CDR3 is 14 amino acids long. The CDR3 reads CSAEDRVRGTEAFF. The CDR3, as DNA: TGCAGTGCTGAGGATAGGGTTAGAGGCACTGAAGCTTTCTTT.

This clonotype has only a few counts. V usage is TRBV7-2 and J usage is TRBJ2-3; D call uncertain. Germline values: CDR1 SGHTA, CDR2 FQGNSA. The germline V and J ends were trimmed by 4 bases and 3 bases, with 11 bases remaining between them. This CDR3 has 14 residues. The CDR3 reads CASSSGPRTDTQYF. In DNA form, the CDR3 reads TGTGCCAGCAGCTCTGGGCCCCGTACAGATACGCAGTATTTT.

V is TRBV11-2 and J is TRBJ2-7; perhaps TRBD1 as D (5 bases). The ends were cut back, 8 bases at V and 4 bases at J, with 15 bases in the middle. The CDR3 consists of 13 residues. Per the germline V gene, CDR1 is SGHAT and CDR2 is FQNNGV. CDR3 residues: CASAYTGTYEQYF. The CDR3 DNA reads as TGTGCCAGCGCTTACACAGGAACTTACGAGCAGTACTTC.

The chain employs TRBV7-2 and TRBJ1-2; tentatively, D is TRBD1 (6 bases). Germline values: CDR1 SGHTA, CDR2 FQGNSA. The germline V and J ends were trimmed by 5 bases and 4 bases, with 14 bases remaining between them. The CDR3 runs to 14 residues. CDR3 bases: TGTGCCAGCAGCACAGGGACACGGAGCTATGGCTACACCTTC. Translation: CASSTGTRSYGYTF.

This clonotype was counted between two and nine times. This chain joins TRBV3-1 and TRBJ1-5; D remains unclear. Trimming took off 0 bases at V and 4 bases at J, with 4 bases between the two ends. CDR3 size: 13 residues. Germline loops: CDR1 LGHDT, CDR2 YNNKEL (reference sequence). Here the CDR3 DNA reads TGTGCCAGCAGCCAAGATATGAATCAGCCCCAGCATTTT. It codes for CASSQDMNQPQHF. The full variable domain, completed using reference TRBV3-1 and TRBJ1-5, is DTAVSQTPKYLVTQMGNDKSIKCEQNLGHDTMYWYKQDSKKFLKIMFSYNNKELIINETVPNRFSPKSPDKAHLNLHINSLELGDSAVYFCASSQDMNQPQHFGDGTRLSIL.

Of note for this clonotype: The junction shows a germline mismatch at one end, possibly a read error. The chain recombines TRBV15 with TRBJ1-1, with D hard to call. The length of the CDR3 is 15 residues. Germline assignment: CDR1 LNHNV and CDR2 YYDKDF (reference sequence). CDR3 residues: CATTRNPDTNTEAFF. CDR3 nucleotides: TGTGCCACCACCAGAAATCCCGACACTAACACTGAAGCTTTCTTT.

This clonotype showed up just a few times. This chain joins TRBV6-1 and TRBJ1-1; D is unresolved. Germline loops: CDR1 MNHNS, CDR2 SASEGT. V gave up 6 bases and J gave up 3 bases, with 11 bases separating them. This CDR3 has 13 amino acids. The CDR3 sequence: CASSRLFDTEAFF. In DNA form, the CDR3 reads TGTGCCAGCAGCCGGTTGTTTGACACTGAAGCTTTCTTT.

Comment on this clonotype: Mismatch with germline at one junction end may stem from a read error. The chain combines TRBV28 with TRBJ1-1; D is possibly TRBD1 (6 bases). Germline values: CDR1 MDHEN, CDR2 SYDVKM. The CDR3 contains 15 residues. CDR3 sequence: CSSSPGTGPNTEAFF. As DNA, the CDR3 is TGTTCCAGCAGCCCAGGAACAGGGCCGAACACTGAAGCTTTCTTT.

The chain links TRBV12-3 or TRBV12-4 to TRBJ2-2, with D perhaps given as TRBD1 or TRBD2 (7 bases each). The CDR3 sequence is 15 residues long. Deletions cut 2 bases from V and 5 bases from J, with 12 bases between. DNA of the CDR3: TGTGCCAGCAGTTTAAGACAGGGAGGGACCGGGGAGCTGTTTTTT. Translated: CASSLRQGGTGELFF.

This clonotype was observed a handful of times. The chain recombines TRBV2 with TRBJ1-2; the match to TRBD1 covers 11 bases. Germline trimming cut 7 bases from V and 1 base from J; bases unmatched to any gene: 2. Germline loops: CDR1 SNHLY, CDR2 FYNNEI. This CDR3 has 14 amino acids. CDR3 DNA sequence: TGTGCCAGCAAGGGGACAGGGGGTAACTATGGCTACACCTTC. It is translated as CASKGTGGNYGYTF.

This clonotype was counted only a few times. This sequence joins TRBV6-1 and TRBJ1-2, with TRBD1 identical over 9 bases. The CDR3 is 16 amino acids. Germline trimming cut 9 bases from V and 6 bases from J; bases unmatched to any gene: 17. From germline, CDR1 is MNHNS and CDR2 SASEGT. The CDR3 region is CASKPQPGTGSDGYTF. DNA for the CDR3: TGTGCCAGTAAGCCCCAACCCGGGACAGGGTCAGATGGCTACACCTTC.

Only a few counts were recorded for this clonotype. This chain links TRBV28 with TRBJ2-3; the D is unclear. CDR1 MDHEN and CDR2 SYDVKM come from the germline V gene. The CDR3 length is 15 residues. Trimming pared 2 bases from V and 0 bases from J, leaving 9 bases between. The CDR3, as DNA: TGTGCCAGCAGTTTAGGAAGTTCTAGCACAGATACGCAGTATTTT. This sequence encodes CASSLGSSSTDTQYF.

The rearrangement uses TRBV5-1 and TRBJ1-2; the D gene is possibly TRBD1 (6 bases). Looked up from germline, CDR1 is SGHRS and CDR2 is YFSETQ. V lost 0 bases to trimming and J lost 3 bases, with 9 bases between them. The CDR3 totals 14 residues. In DNA form, the CDR3 reads TGCGCCAGCAGCTTGGACAGGGCCCACTATGGCTACACCTTC. Amino acid sequence: CASSLDRAHYGYTF.

The chain combines TRBV10-3 with TRBJ1-5; D perhaps matches TRBD1 (6 bases). Per the germline V gene, CDR1 is ENHRY and CDR2 is SYGVKD. The CDR3 has 14 amino acids. The V gene lost 2 bases and the J gene lost 1 base, with 6 bases spanning the gap. CDR3 loop: CAISETGSNQPQHF. CDR3 coding DNA: TGTGCCATCAGTGAGACAGGGAGCAATCAGCCCCAGCATTTT.

The chain uses TRBV28 and TRBJ1-1, with a possible D match to TRBD1 (5 bases). V was clipped by 3 bases and J by 6 bases, with 11 bases between them. Germline values: CDR1 MDHEN, CDR2 SYDVKM. The CDR3 covers 13 residues. The CDR3 DNA is TGTGCCAGCAGTTTTGGGGGAATGGCTGAAGCTTTCTTT. Translated: CASSFGGMAEAFF.

V and J are TRBV10-3 and TRBJ1-1; D remains unclear. V lost 2 bases and J lost 5, with 9 bases in between. Looked up from germline, CDR1 is ENHRY and CDR2 is SYGVKD. The CDR3 is 13 residues long. CDR3: CAISENRETEAFF. The CDR3 bases are TGTGCCATCAGTGAGAATAGGGAAACTGAAGCTTTCTTT.

V and J are TRBV29-1 and TRBJ2-7, with D perhaps being TRBD1 or TRBD2 (5 bases each). This CDR3 is 12 amino acids long. V lost 4 bases and J lost 3, with 10 bases in between. Germline loops: CDR1 SQVTM, CDR2 ANQGSEA. The CDR3 sequence is CSVVWGFYEQYF. The CDR3 nucleotides read TGCAGCGTTGTATGGGGGTTCTACGAGCAGTACTTC.

This clonotype was counted between two and nine times. V gene TRBV9 combines with J gene TRBJ1-1, with 7 bases matching TRBD1. The CDR3 extends over 15 amino acids. The germline gives CDR1 SGDLS, CDR2 YYNGEE. Germline trimming cut 4 bases from V and 5 bases from J; bases unmatched to any gene: 11. CDR3 sequence: CASSPGDRTITEAFF. The CDR3 DNA is TGTGCCAGCAGCCCGGGGGACAGAACGATAACTGAAGCTTTCTTT.

This clonotype occurred a few times. The V call is TRBV6-5, the J call TRBJ1-2; D remains unclear. The CDR3 extends over 13 amino acids. V was trimmed by 7 bases and J by 2 bases, leaving 11 bases between them. CDR1 and CDR2 from the germline V gene are MNHEY and SVGAGI. The DNA of the CDR3 is TGTGCCAGCAAGGATTCGGCGAACTATGGCTACACCTTC. This sequence encodes CASKDSANYGYTF.

The chain has TRBV6-5 and TRBJ1-1, with TRBD1 as a possible D gene (5 bases). V lost 2 bases, J lost 5 bases, and 9 bases lay in between. This CDR3 is 13 amino acids long. Germline-derived CDR1 and CDR2 are MNHEY and SVGAGI. Here the CDR3 reads CASSYGRGTEAFF. The CDR3 DNA reads TGTGCCAGCAGTTACGGCCGGGGGACTGAAGCTTTCTTT.

The chain carries TRBV28 and TRBJ2-2; the match to TRBD1 covers 8 bases. Germline V CDR1 and CDR2: MDHEN, SYDVKM. The ends lost 6 bases at V and 3 bases at J; junction bases unmatched: 9. The CDR3 runs 16 residues. The CDR3 protein is CASSSADRVYTGELFF. The CDR3 DNA reads TGTGCCAGCAGCTCCGCGGACAGGGTGTACACCGGGGAGCTGTTTTTT. Filled out from reference TRBV28 and TRBJ2-2, the complete variable domain reads DVKVTQSSRYLVKRTGEKVFLECVQDMDHENMFWYRQDPGLGLRLIYFSYDVKMKEKGDIPEGYSVSREKKERFSLILESASTNQTSMYLCASSSADRVYTGELFFGEGSRLTVL.